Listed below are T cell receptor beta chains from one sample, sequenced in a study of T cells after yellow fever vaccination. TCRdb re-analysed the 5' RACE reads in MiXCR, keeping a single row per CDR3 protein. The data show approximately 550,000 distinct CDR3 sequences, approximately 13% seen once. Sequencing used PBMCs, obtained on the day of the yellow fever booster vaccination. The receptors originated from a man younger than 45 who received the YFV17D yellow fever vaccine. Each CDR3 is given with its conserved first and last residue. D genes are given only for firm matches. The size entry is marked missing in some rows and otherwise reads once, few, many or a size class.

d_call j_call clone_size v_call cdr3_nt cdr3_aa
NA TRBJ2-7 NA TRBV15 TGTGCCACCAGCAGAGAATCCCCGGGGTACGAGCAGTACTTC CATSRESPGYEQYF
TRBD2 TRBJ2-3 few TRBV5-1 TGCGCCAGCAGCGCTCTAGCGGCCAGCGTTGATACGCAGTATTTT CASSALAASVDTQYF
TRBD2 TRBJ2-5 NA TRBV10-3 TGTGCCATCAGTTCGACTAGCTTAGAGACCCAGTACTTC CAISSTSLETQYF
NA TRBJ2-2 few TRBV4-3 TGCGCCAGCAGCCAAGTAGCAGAGCACACCGGGGAGCTGTTTTTT CASSQVAEHTGELFF
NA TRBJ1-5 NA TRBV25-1 TGTGCCAGCAGTCTTTTTTTGGGGATTGCTAGCAATCAGCCCCAGCATTTT CASSLFLGIASNQPQHF
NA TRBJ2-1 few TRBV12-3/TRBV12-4 TGTGCCAGCAGTTTAAGGGACTTCTACAATGAGCAGTTCTTC CASSLRDFYNEQFF
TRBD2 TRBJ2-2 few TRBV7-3 TGTGCCAGCAGCTCCCAAGGACTAGCGGGAGCTCGGGGCGGGGAGCTGTTTTTT CASSSQGLAGARGGELFF
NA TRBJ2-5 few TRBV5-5 TGTGCCAGCAGCTTGGCTGCCCATTCCGAGGGGACCCAGTACTTC CASSLAAHSEGTQYF
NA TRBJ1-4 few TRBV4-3 TGCGCCAGCAGCCAAGACGAACAGGGTAGTCGGGAAAAACTGTTTTTT CASSQDEQGSREKLFF
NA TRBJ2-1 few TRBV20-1 TGCAGTGCCCCGACCACACCTCGAGGTGAGCAGTTCTTC CSAPTTPRGEQFF
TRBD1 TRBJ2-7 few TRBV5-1 TGCGCCAGCAGCTTGGGAGCCGGGACAGGGGGCGAGCAGTACTTC CASSLGAGTGGEQYF
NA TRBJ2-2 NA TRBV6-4 TGTGCCAGCACGGCAGGGTCGGACACCGGGGAGCTGTTTTTT CASTAGSDTGELFF
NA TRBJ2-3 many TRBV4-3 TGCGCCAGCAGCCGGACTCCCAGCACAGATACGCAGTATTTT CASSRTPSTDTQYF
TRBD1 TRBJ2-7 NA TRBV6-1 TGTGCCAGCAGGCCCTCCGGGACAGGAGGCGAGCAGTACTTC CASRPSGTGGEQYF
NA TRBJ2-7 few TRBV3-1 TGTGCCAGCAGCGCGATGGTGGGGATTTCCTACGAGCAGTACTTC CASSAMVGISYEQYF
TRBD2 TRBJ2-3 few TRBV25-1 TGTGCCAGCAGACTAGCGGGAGGGATCCGAGATACGCAGTATTTT CASRLAGGIRDTQYF
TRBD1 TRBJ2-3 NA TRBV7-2 TGTGCCAGCAGCCAAACAGGGGGCGCCACAGATACGCAGTATTTT CASSQTGGATDTQYF
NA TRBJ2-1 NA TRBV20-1 TGCAGTGCCCACAAAGGTCTTGTCTACAATGAGCAGTTCTTC CSAHKGLVYNEQFF
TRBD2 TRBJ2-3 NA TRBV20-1 TGCTGTGCTAGAGATCTACTAGCGGGAGCGAAAGATACGCAGTATTTT CCARDLLAGAKDTQYF
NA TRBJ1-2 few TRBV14 TGTGCCAGCAGCCAAGCGCACAGTCCGACGGGCTACACCTTC CASSQAHSPTGYTF
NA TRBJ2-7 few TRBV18 TGTGCCAGCTCACCGAACCCGGATTCGGGCGAGCAGTACTTC CASSPNPDSGEQYF
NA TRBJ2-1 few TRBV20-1 TGCAGTGCTCCCAAAGTCCCAGGCGCTGAGCAGTTCTTC CSAPKVPGAEQFF
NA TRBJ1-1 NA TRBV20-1 TGCAGTGCTAGAGGAGGGGAGGGCAGAAACACTGAAGCTTTCTTT CSARGGEGRNTEAFF
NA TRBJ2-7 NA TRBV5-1 TGCGCCAGCGGCCCCATCCGGGGGCTGGAGCAGTACTTC CASGPIRGLEQYF
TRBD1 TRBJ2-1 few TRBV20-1 TGCAGTGCCTTCCGGACAGGGTCAAATGAGCAGTTCTTC CSAFRTGSNEQFF
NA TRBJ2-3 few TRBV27 TGTGCCAGCAGTCCACGGACTCTCCGAAGCACAGATACGCAGTATTTT CASSPRTLRSTDTQYF
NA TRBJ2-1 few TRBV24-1 TGTGCCACCAGTGACACCGACAGGTACGAACAGTTCTTC CATSDTDRYEQFF
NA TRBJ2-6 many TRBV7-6 TGTGCCAGCAGCTTAGACAACTCTGGGGCCAACGTCCTGACTTTC CASSLDNSGANVLTF
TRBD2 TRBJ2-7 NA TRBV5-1 TGCGCCAACCAAGGGCGGGAGACCTCCTGCGAGCAGTACTTC CANQGRETSCEQYF
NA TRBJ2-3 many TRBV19 TGTGCCAGTATGAGGAGGCCTAGCACAGATACGCAGTATTTT CASMRRPSTDTQYF
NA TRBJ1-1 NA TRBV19 TGTGCCAGTAGTCTAGGGAGGGGGAACACTGAAGCTTTCTTT CASSLGRGNTEAFF
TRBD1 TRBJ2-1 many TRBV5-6 TGTGCCAGCAGCTTGTATAGACAGGGGCGCTACAATGAGCAGTTCTTC CASSLYRQGRYNEQFF
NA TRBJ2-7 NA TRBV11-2 TGTGCCAGCAGCTTCCTTGCGGCCTTGGGCGAGCAGTACTTC CASSFLAALGEQYF
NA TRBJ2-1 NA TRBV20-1 TGCAGTGCTAGCGACAACTACAATGAGCAGTTCTTC CSASDNYNEQFF
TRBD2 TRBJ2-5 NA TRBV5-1 TGCGCCAGCAGCTTTGGAGCGGGAGTAGAGACCCAGTACTTC CASSFGAGVETQYF
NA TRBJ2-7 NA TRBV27 TGTGCCAGCAGTTTGGGGGGAGCGAGTATCTACGAGCAGTACTTC CASSLGGASIYEQYF
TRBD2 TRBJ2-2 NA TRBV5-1 TGCGCCAGCAGCCAATCAACTAGCGCGAACACCGGGGAGCTGTTTTTT CASSQSTSANTGELFF
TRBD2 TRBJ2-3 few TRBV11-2 TGTGCCAGCAGCCACGAAGGGCGGGAGGGCACAGATACGCAGTATTTT CASSHEGREGTDTQYF
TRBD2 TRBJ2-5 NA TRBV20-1 TGCAGTGCTAGGGGGGGGTCGCGGGAGACGGAGACCCAGTACTTC CSARGGSRETETQYF
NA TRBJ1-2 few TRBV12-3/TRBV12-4 TGTGCCAGCAGTTACAGGGACAACTATGGCTACACCTTC CASSYRDNYGYTF
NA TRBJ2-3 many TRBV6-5 TGTGCCAGCAGTTACTCAGGATTCACAGATACGCAGTATTTT CASSYSGFTDTQYF
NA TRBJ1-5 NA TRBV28 TGTGCCAGCAGGCTAGGGGGGGATGGGCAGCCCCAGCATTTT CASRLGGDGQPQHF
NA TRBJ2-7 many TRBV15 TGTGCCACCAGCAGAGGATTCAGTGACGAGCAGTACTTC CATSRGFSDEQYF
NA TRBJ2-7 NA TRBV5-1 TGCGCCAGCAGCTCAAACTGGGGCTCCTACGAGCAGTACTTC CASSSNWGSYEQYF
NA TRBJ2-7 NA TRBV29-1 TGCAGCGTGGCCAGCCAGGGGAACTACGAGCAGTACTTC CSVASQGNYEQYF
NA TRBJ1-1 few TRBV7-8 TGTGCCAGCAGCTTACGGGACACCTTGGGCACTGAAGCTTTCTTT CASSLRDTLGTEAFF
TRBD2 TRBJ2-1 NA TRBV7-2 TGTGCCAGCAGCTCTCCGACTAGCGGGAGACGCAATGAGCAGTTCTTC CASSSPTSGRRNEQFF
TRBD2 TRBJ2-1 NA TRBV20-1 TGCAGTGCTATCGGACTAGCCGTTGGTGAGCAGTTCTTC CSAIGLAVGEQFF
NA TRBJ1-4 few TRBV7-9 TGTGCCAGCAGCACCCCTAGAGGAACTAATGAAAAACTGTTTTTT CASSTPRGTNEKLFF
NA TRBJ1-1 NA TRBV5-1 TGCGCCAGCAGCTTGGGGGCAGGGAGGAACACTGAAGCTTTCTTT CASSLGAGRNTEAFF
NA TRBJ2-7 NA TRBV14 TGTGCCAGCAGCCAAACCCTGGTCGAGCAGTACTTC CASSQTLVEQYF
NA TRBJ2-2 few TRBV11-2 TGTGCCAGCAGCTTAGATAGATATTCGGGGGAGCTGTTTTTT CASSLDRYSGELFF
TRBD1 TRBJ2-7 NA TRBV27 TGTGCCAGCAGGGGAGGAGGGACAGGCTCCGTTCAGTACTTC CASRGGGTGSVQYF
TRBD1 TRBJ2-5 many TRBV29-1 TGCAGCACATACAGGGGGGAAGAGACCCAGTACTTC CSTYRGEETQYF
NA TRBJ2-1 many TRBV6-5 TGTGCCAGCAGTTACTCCATGGGTGAAGATGAGCAGTTCTTC CASSYSMGEDEQFF